The 25 T cell receptor beta chains given below trace back to one sample, sequenced in a study of cytomegalovirus exposure and HLA in healthy donors. The PCR employed 60 Vbeta primers together with 13 Jbeta primers. The assay was immunoSEQ multiplex PCR, and TCRdb's table has in-frame clones only and misses some. This repertoire includes under 200,000 clones. Sequenced: PBMCs. These receptor sequences come from a young man in good health and CMV-seronegative.

The J gene is TRBJ1-4, the V gene TRBV18; TRBD1 matches at 8 bases. Unmatched junction bases numbered 8, after V lost 0 bases and J lost 8 bases. CDR3 size: 16 residues. The germline V gene encodes CDR1 KGHSH and CDR2 LQKENI. CDR3 sequence: CASSPPEGQGREKLFF. CDR3 bases: TGTGCCAGCTCACCACCGGAAGGACAGGGACGCGAAAAACTGTTTTTT.

The V and J genes are TRBV30 and TRBJ2-7; D not resolved. Trimming left V 1 base short and J 4 bases short, with 5 bases between. CDR3 length: 11 residues. Per the germline V gene, CDR1 is GTSNPN and CDR2 is SVGIG (reference sequence). The CDR3 here is CAWSGGYEQYF. CDR3 nucleotides: TGTGCCTGGAGTGGAGGTTACGAGCAGTACTTC.

The chain couples TRBV11-2 to TRBJ2-2; the match to TRBD1 covers 7 bases. V trimming: 4 bases; J trimming: 3 bases; junction bases outside the gene matches: 11. The length of the CDR3 is 17 residues. Germline CDR1 reads SGHAT; CDR2 reads FQNNGV. The CDR3 sequence is CASSSPITGEHTGELFF. In DNA, the CDR3 is TGTGCCAGCAGCTCCCCGATTACAGGGGAACACACCGGGGAGCTGTTTTTT.

The rearrangement uses TRBV7-9 and TRBJ1-5, with D unclear. In germline, CDR1 is SEHNR, CDR2 FQNEAQ (reference sequence). The ends were cut back, 3 bases at V and 8 bases at J, with 14 bases in the middle. CDR3 length equals 14 residues. The CDR3 DNA follows: TGTGCCAGCAGCTTTGGGTACGACGGAGAGCCCCAGCATTTT. It specifies CASSFGYDGEPQHF.

The chain links TRBV7-9 to TRBJ1-4, with TRBD1 matching over 11 bases. Germline CDR1 reads SEHNR; CDR2 reads FQNEAQ (reference sequence). This CDR3 is built from 15 residues. The ends lost 3 bases at V and 6 bases at J; junction bases unmatched: 3. In DNA form, the CDR3 reads TGTGCCAGCAGCTTTGGACAGGGGGCGGATGAAAAACTGTTTTTT. Translation: CASSFGQGADEKLFF.

V and J are TRBV5-8 and TRBJ1-2; D is possibly TRBD1 (6 bases). CDR1 and CDR2 (germline): SGHTS, YDEGEE. The CDR3 covers 14 residues. Trimming removed 4 bases at V and 5 bases at J, with 15 bases between. The CDR3 sequence: CASSPLGAEYGYTF. CDR3 bases: TGTGCCAGCAGCCCCCTGGGGGCAGAATATGGCTACACCTTC. The full variable domain, in which reference TRBV5-8 and TRBJ1-2 provide the parts outside the CDR3, is EAGVTQSPTHLIKTRGQQATLRCSPISGHTSVYWYQQALGLGLQFLLWYDEGEERNRGNFPPRFSGRQFPNYSSELNVNALELEDSALYLCASSPLGAEYGYTFGSGTRLTVV.

The V and J genes are TRBV7-2 and TRBJ2-7; D might be TRBD2 (6 bases). CDR1 SGHTA and CDR2 FQGNSA come from the germline V gene. Trimming took 3 bases from V and 2 from J, leaving 14 bases between them. The CDR3 spans 15 residues. CDR3 DNA sequence: TGTGCCAGCAGCTTTTCATCAGCGGGCACCTACGAGCAGTACTTC. Amino acids: CASSFSSAGTYEQYF. The entire variable domain, with the rest obtained from reference TRBV7-2 and TRBJ2-7, is as follows: GAGVSQSPSNKVTEKGKDVELRCDPISGHTALYWYRQSLGQGLEFLIYFQGNSAPDKSGLPSDRFSAERTGGSVSTLTIQRTQQEDSAVYLCASSFSSAGTYEQYFGPGTRLTVT.

The rearrangement uses TRBV9 and TRBJ1-1; 7 nucleotides align to TRBD1. Germline lookup yields CDR1 SGDLS and CDR2 YYNGEE. V shed 0 bases and J 4 bases; nucleotides not matched to a gene: 3. The CDR3 sequence is 14 residues long. CDR3 loop: CASSVAQGGTEAFF. The CDR3, as DNA: TGTGCCAGCAGCGTAGCGCAGGGGGGCACTGAAGCTTTCTTT.

V and J are TRBV2 and TRBJ2-1, with 7 bases that match TRBD2. The CDR3 has 16 residues. CDR1 is SNHLY, CDR2 FYNNEI, per germline. V lost 4 bases and J lost 5; bases outside the gene matches: 11. The CDR3 DNA sequence: TGTGCCAGCAGTGCCCTCACTAGCGCGGTACACAATGAGCAGTTCTTC. It encodes CASSALTSAVHNEQFF.

V gene TRBV5-1 combines with J gene TRBJ2-5; 7 bases map to TRBD1. V was pared by 3 bases and J by 5 bases, with 10 bases of the junction left unmatched. The CDR3 consists of 15 residues. Germline V gene data show CDR1 as SGHRS and CDR2 as YFSETQ. CDR3 nucleotide sequence: TGCGCCAGCAGCTGGGTCACAGGGGCTGGGGAGACCCAGTACTTC. Protein product: CASSWVTGAGETQYF.

The chain has TRBV18 and TRBJ2-1, with TRBD2 matching over 14 bases. CDR3 size: 15 residues. Trimming removed 0 bases from V and 9 bases from J; junction bases left unmatched: 1. Germline-derived CDR1 and CDR2 are KGHSH and LQKENI. Here the CDR3 reads CASSPPTSGRVEQFF. The CDR3 nucleotides are TGTGCCAGCTCACCACCGACTAGCGGGAGGGTTGAGCAGTTCTTC.

The rearrangement uses TRBV7-6 and TRBJ2-1; TRBD2 is a possible D gene (6 bases). V dropped 3 bases and J dropped 0 bases, with 9 bases sitting between them. The CDR3 sequence is 15 residues long. CDR1 and CDR2 from the germline V gene are SGHVS and FNYEAQ. The CDR3 reads CASSFRDSSYNEQFF. In DNA form, the CDR3 reads TGTGCCAGCAGCTTCCGGGACTCCTCCTACAATGAGCAGTTCTTC.

This CDR3 reads CASSRGLAGGRRGTDTQYF. CDR3 nucleotide sequence: TGTGCCAGCAGCCGAGGACTAGCGGGAGGGAGGAGGGGCACAGATACGCAGTATTTT. The rearrangement uses TRBV5-4 and TRBJ2-3; 15 bases fit TRBD2. CDR1 SGHNT and CDR2 YYREEE come from the germline V gene (reference sequence). This CDR3 has 19 amino acids. Trimming cost V 4 bases and J 1 base; bases outside gene matches: 10.

The chain combines TRBV11-2 with TRBJ1-1, with D perhaps TRBD1 (5 bases). V was pared by 5 bases and J by 5 bases, with 15 bases between. CDR3 length: 14 amino acids. Germline loops: CDR1 SGHAT, CDR2 FQNNGV. The chain's CDR3 is CASSLPGGGTEAFF. For the CDR3, the DNA is TGTGCCAGCAGCCTCCCTGGGGGAGGGACTGAAGCTTTCTTT.

The chain employs TRBV6-1 and TRBJ2-2; D is ambiguous. V lost 0 bases and J lost 6, with 5 bases in between. The CDR3 is 13 amino acids. Per germline, CDR1 MNHNS and CDR2 SASEGT. The CDR3 DNA follows: TGTGCCAGCAGTGAAGCCCTCCCCGGGGAGCTGTTTTTT. Translating it yields CASSEALPGELFF.

The chain employs TRBV7-7 and TRBJ2-7; 9 bases align to TRBD2. In germline, CDR1 is SSHAT, CDR2 FNYEAQ (reference sequence). The CDR3 loop spans 15 amino acids. J was trimmed by 1 base and V by 5 bases; bases with no gene match: 6. The CDR3 DNA follows: TGTGCCAGCAGCCTAAGCGGGGGGTCTTCCTACGAGCAGTACTTC. It yields the protein CASSLSGGSSYEQYF.

The chain joins TRBV11-2 to TRBJ1-2, with D possibly being TRBD1 (5 bases). This CDR3 has 16 residues. Trimming removed 5 bases at V and 4 bases at J, with 20 bases between. Germline loops: CDR1 SGHAT, CDR2 FQNNGV. As DNA, the CDR3 is TGTGCCAGCAGCCCTTGGATTGGCGGGGGGATCTATGGCTACACCTTC. It encodes CASSPWIGGGIYGYTF.

The chain joins TRBV28 to TRBJ1-3; no definite D call. The germline V and J ends were trimmed by 9 bases and 3 bases, with 15 bases remaining between them. This CDR3 spans 14 amino acids. Germline V CDR1 and CDR2: MDHEN, SYDVKM. The DNA of the CDR3 is TGTGCCAGTGCGGTCGAAGGCAGTGGAAACACCATATATTTT. Protein product: CASAVEGSGNTIYF.

The J gene is TRBJ2-3, the V gene TRBV27; 7 bases agree with TRBD1. Germline loops: CDR1 MNHEY, CDR2 SMNVEV (reference sequence). This CDR3 comprises 14 residues. J was trimmed by 4 bases and V by 6 bases; bases with no gene match: 7. CDR3 DNA sequence: TGTGCCAGCAGCACAATAGGGACAGCAGATACGCAGTATTTT. It encodes CASSTIGTADTQYF.

The chain carries TRBV4-3 and TRBJ1-1; tentative D call: TRBD1 (6 bases). Trimming left V 0 bases short and J 11 bases short, with 19 bases between. The CDR3 has 15 residues. In germline, CDR1 is LGHNA, CDR2 YSLEER. CDR3 sequence reads: CASSQEGAGGGGAFF. In DNA, the CDR3 is TGCGCCAGCAGCCAAGAGGGGGCGGGGGGAGGCGGCGCTTTCTTT.

The rearrangement uses TRBV2 and TRBJ1-1; tentatively, D is TRBD1 (5 bases). CDR3 size: 13 residues. Trimming removed 0 bases at V and 11 bases at J, with 13 bases between. The germline CDR1 and CDR2 sequences are SNHLY and FYNNEI. The CDR3 region is CASSEARGIQAFF. The CDR3 DNA reads TGTGCCAGCAGTGAAGCTCGGGGGATTCAGGCTTTCTTT.

The DNA for the CDR3 is TGTGCCAGCAGCTCGCCGAAGGACAGGGTGGGAAACATTCAGTACTTC. Amino acids: CASSSPKDRVGNIQYF. The V call is TRBV11-3, the J call TRBJ2-4; 8 bases are shared with TRBD1. Germline V gene data show CDR1 as SGHNT and CDR2 as YENEEA. J gave up 6 bases and V 4 bases, and 11 bases lay outside the gene matches. The CDR3 has 16 residues.

In regard to this clone: At the DNA level, this CDR3 is encoded by other sequences in the same sample as well. As DNA, the CDR3 is TGCGCCAGCAGCTTGGGACAGGGGTCCTACGAGCAGTACTTC. It codes for CASSLGQGSYEQYF. The rearrangement uses TRBV5-1 and TRBJ2-7; TRBD1 agrees at 8 bases. Germline V gene data show CDR1 as SGHRS and CDR2 as YFSETQ. The CDR3 runs to 14 residues. The ends lost 0 bases at V and 1 base at J; junction bases unmatched: 0.

The chain carries TRBV27 and TRBJ1-5; D possibly corresponds to TRBD1 (5 bases). V lost 5 bases to trimming and J lost 4 bases, with 12 bases between them. The CDR3 has 14 residues. The germline gives CDR1 MNHEY, CDR2 SMNVEV (reference sequence). This CDR3 reads CASSSRAGNQPQHF. CDR3 nucleotide sequence: TGTGCCAGCAGTAGCAGAGCAGGGAATCAGCCCCAGCATTTT.

CDR3 amino acids: CASSPHGDQPQHF. CDR3 in DNA: TGTGCCAGCAGCCCGCACGGGGATCAGCCCCAGCATTTT. V usage is TRBV9 and J usage is TRBJ1-5; unclear D gene. The germline V gene has CDR1 SGDLS and CDR2 YYNGEE. CDR3 length equals 13 residues. V lost 4 bases and J lost 5, with 10 bases in between.